The rows below give T cell receptor beta chains drawn from one sample of a study of blood T cell repertoires in COVID-19. The data were produced by immunoSEQ multiplex PCR, yet TCRdb's version contains in-frame clones alone and is incomplete. The data contain 40,000 to 45,000 clones, 69% of them singletons. The sample comprised peripheral blood. The receptor set was obtained from a man older than 75 with acute or convalescent COVID-19. Each CDR3 is given with its conserved first and last residue. A D gene is named only where the DNA matches it firmly. Clone size appears in some rows only: once, few, many, or a class for an expanded clone.

V,size,J,length,D,DNA,CDR3
TRBV18,few,TRBJ1-2,13,TRBD1,TGTGCCAGCTCCCAAGGGACAGGGGATGGCTACACCTTC,CASSQGTGDGYTF
TRBV18,NA,TRBJ2-1,14,NA,TGTGCCAGCTCAACGACAGGTGTGTACAATGAGCAGTTCTTC,CASSTTGVYNEQFF
TRBV27,NA,TRBJ1-1,16,NA,TGTGCCAGCAGTCACCGATTCGGGAAACCGAACACTGAAGCTTTCTTT,CASSHRFGKPNTEAFF
TRBV6-4,NA,TRBJ1-5,13,NA,TGTGCCAGCAGTACAGATAGCAATCAGCCCCAGCATTTT,CASSTDSNQPQHF
TRBV18,few,TRBJ1-3,16,NA,TGTGCCAGCTCACCACCTAGTCAGGGTGGTGGAAACACCATATATTTT,CASSPPSQGGGNTIYF
TRBV29-1,NA,TRBJ2-3,13,TRBD2,TGCAGCGTTCGGGGGGACGGGTGGGGTACGCAGTATTTT,CSVRGDGWGTQYF
TRBV11-2,NA,TRBJ1-4,16,NA,TGTGCCAGCAGCTTAAATTCCGGGGAGAGGAGTGAAAAACTGTTTTTT,CASSLNSGERSEKLFF
TRBV10-3,few,TRBJ1-3,15,NA,TGTGCCATCAGTGAGTCGGGGAGAGGTAGAAACACCATATATTTT,CAISESGRGRNTIYF
TRBV19,NA,TRBJ2-2,14,TRBD1,TGTGCCAGTAGTATTGGGCAGGGGGCCGGGGAGCTGTTTTTT,CASSIGQGAGELFF
TRBV5-4,few,TRBJ1-2,13,NA,TGTGCCAGCACTCCGGGAGCTAACTATGGCTACACCTTC,CASTPGANYGYTF
TRBV5-4,NA,TRBJ2-1,16,TRBD2,TGTGCCAGCAGCCCCCGGGGTAGAACGGGGGGCAATGAGCAGTTCTTC,CASSPRGRTGGNEQFF
TRBV3-1/TRBV3-2,NA,TRBJ2-5,17,TRBD2,TGTGCCAGCAGCCGGCCTGGGGTGACTAGCGACGAAGAGACCCAGTACTTC,CASSRPGVTSDEETQYF
TRBV11-3,once,TRBJ2-3,16,TRBD2,TGTGCCAGCAGCCCGGGACTAGCGGGGGCTGCAGATACGCAGTATTTT,CASSPGLAGAADTQYF
TRBV6-6,NA,TRBJ1-5,15,NA,TGTGCCAGCAGTGATGCGGTGCAGTTCAATCAGCCCCAGCATTTT,CASSDAVQFNQPQHF
TRBV6-5,few,TRBJ2-7,15,NA,TGTGCCAGCAGTAGTCTTACCGGACAAACCTACGAGCAGTACTTC,CASSSLTGQTYEQYF
TRBV5-4,NA,TRBJ1-2,14,NA,TGTGCCAGCAGCTTGGTTACAGGCCCCTCAAGCTACACCTTC,CASSLVTGPSSYTF
TRBV19,few,TRBJ1-2,13,TRBD1,TGTGCCAGTACGCAGAGGGGGCGCGACGGCTACACCTTC,CASTQRGRDGYTF
TRBV12-3/TRBV12-4,NA,TRBJ1-1,13,NA,TGTGCCAGCACTATTGCGGGGAAGACTGAAGCTTTCTTT,CASTIAGKTEAFF
TRBV6-5,NA,TRBJ1-3,15,TRBD1,TGTGCCAGCAGTTACAAGGACAGGGCTGGAAACACCATATATTTT,CASSYKDRAGNTIYF
TRBV6-1,NA,TRBJ1-5,14,NA,TGTGCCAGCAGTGATTGGACCCCGGGACAGCCCCAGCATTTT,CASSDWTPGQPQHF
TRBV6-5,NA,TRBJ2-1,13,NA,TGTGCCAGCGAACTAAGGGGGTACAATGAGCAGTTCTTC,CASELRGYNEQFF
TRBV10-3,NA,TRBJ2-1,19,TRBD2,TGTGCCATCAGTGAAAGGGGACTAGCGGGAGGGGGCGGGTACAATGAGCAGTTCTTC,CAISERGLAGGGGYNEQFF
TRBV28,NA,TRBJ1-5,17,TRBD1,TGTGCCAGCAGTCTAGTCGAGGGACAGGGTTGGAATCAGCCCCAGCATTTT,CASSLVEGQGWNQPQHF
TRBV11-3,NA,TRBJ2-1,15,TRBD1,TGTGCCAGCAGCTTAGAGGGGACAGGGTCCAATGAGCAGTTCTTC,CASSLEGTGSNEQFF
TRBV7-8,NA,TRBJ2-7,16,TRBD1,TGTGCCAGCAGCTTATTTGGGGGACAGGGTGGTGGAGAGCAGTACTTC,CASSLFGGQGGGEQYF
TRBV7-6,NA,TRBJ1-3,16,NA,TGTGCCAGCAGCTGGGGCCAGACGACCTCTGGAAACACCATATATTTT,CASSWGQTTSGNTIYF
TRBV7-8,NA,TRBJ2-5,15,NA,TGTGCCAGCAGCTTAGGGGCAGGGGTCAGTGAGACCCAGTACTTC,CASSLGAGVSETQYF
TRBV11-2,NA,TRBJ1-2,16,TRBD1,TGTGCCAGCAGCCGACGGCGGACAGGGACCGGCTATGGCTACACCTTC,CASSRRRTGTGYGYTF
TRBV18,NA,TRBJ1-6,16,TRBD1,TGTGCCAGCTCACCACGGGACAGGGCCTATAATTCACCCCTCCACTTT,CASSPRDRAYNSPLHF
TRBV11-2,few,TRBJ2-7,16,TRBD1,TGTGCCAGCAGCTTAGCAGGACAGGGGGGCTCCTACGAGCAGTACTTC,CASSLAGQGGSYEQYF
TRBV9,NA,TRBJ2-6,16,NA,TGTGCCAGCAGCCCAGGGGAGATCTCTGGGGCCAACGTCCTGACTTTC,CASSPGEISGANVLTF